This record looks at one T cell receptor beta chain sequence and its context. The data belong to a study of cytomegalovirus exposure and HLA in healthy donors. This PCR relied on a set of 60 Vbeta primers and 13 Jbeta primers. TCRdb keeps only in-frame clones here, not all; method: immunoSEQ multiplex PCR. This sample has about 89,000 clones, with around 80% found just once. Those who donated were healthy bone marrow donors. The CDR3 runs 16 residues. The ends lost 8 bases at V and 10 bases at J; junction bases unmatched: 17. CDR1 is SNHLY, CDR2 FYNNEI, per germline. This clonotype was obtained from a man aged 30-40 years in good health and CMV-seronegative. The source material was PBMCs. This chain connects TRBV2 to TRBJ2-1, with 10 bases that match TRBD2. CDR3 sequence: CASSTLPSGGYAEQFF. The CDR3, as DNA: TGTGCCAGCTCTACTCTTCCTAGCGGGGGCTATGCGGAGCAGTTCTTC.